The 29 T cell receptor beta chains given below trace back to one sample, sequenced in a study of blood T cells in healthy people across ages. The second PCR ran about 7 to 12 cycles with a sample-barcoded 5' primer and J-beta primers. MiXCR was run by TCRdb on the 5' RACE reads, yielding one entry per CDR3 protein. The data contain about 720,000 distinct CDR3 sequences, 25% of them singletons. The sample was also linked to a second study, of T cells of mothers and their children.

Specimen: blood. The receptors were sampled from a boy aged 5-17 years in good health.

Note on this clonotype: The junction does not match germline at one end; this may be a read error. The chain recombines TRBV7-2 with TRBJ1-2; weak D call: TRBD1 (6 bases). This CDR3 comprises 13 residues. Germline V gene data show CDR1 as SGHTA and CDR2 as FQGNSA. The CDR3 region is CASSRRGLYGCTF. The CDR3 DNA is TGTGCCAGCAGCCGTAGGGGGTTGTATGGCTGCACCTTC.

The J gene is TRBJ2-5, the V gene TRBV6-5; 9 bases are shared with TRBD2. V shed 4 bases, J shed 5 bases, and the junction held 11 bases outside the gene matches. Looked up from germline, CDR1 is MNHEY and CDR2 is SVGAGI. The CDR3 contains 16 residues. The CDR3 DNA is TGTGCCAGCAGTTCCCTAGCGGGAACCCCGAGGGAGACCCAGTACTTC. Its translation: CASSSLAGTPRETQYF.

This chain joins TRBV7-9 and TRBJ1-1; maybe TRBD1 (6 bases). The CDR3 length is 17 residues. Germline loops: CDR1 SEHNR, CDR2 FQNEAQ (reference sequence). With 7 bases removed from V and 6 bases from J, the gap between germline ends came to 27 bases. CDR3 sequence reads: CASTYSPTGSNLAEAFF. CDR3 sequence (DNA): TGTGCCAGCACCTATAGCCCCACAGGGAGCAATTTGGCTGAAGCTTTCTTT.

A word on this clonotype: Because it lacks the conserved phenylalanine or tryptophan at the end, this CDR3 is likely a read error. This sequence joins TRBV6-1 and TRBJ2-7, with D possibly being TRBD2 (6 bases). Between the trimmed V and J ends, which lost 8 bases and 5 bases, there was a span of 16 bases. The CDR3 contains 13 residues. The germline V gene has CDR1 MNHNS and CDR2 SASEGT. The CDR3 here is CASLAVGGNEQYS. The CDR3 DNA is TGTGCCAGCCTGGCTGTGGGGGGAAACGAGCAGTACTCC.

The sample holds a few counts of this clonotype. The CDR3: CASSQDRRGFYEQYF. The CDR3 DNA reads as TGTGCCAGCAGCCAAGATAGGCGGGGCTTCTACGAGCAGTACTTC. The V and J genes are TRBV3-1 and TRBJ2-7, with a tentative D call TRBD2 (6 bases). Trimming removed 0 bases from V and 3 bases from J, with 12 bases in between. Germline CDR1 reads LGHDT; CDR2 reads YNNKEL (reference sequence). This CDR3 region has 15 residues.

The chain links TRBV7-9 to TRBJ2-3, with D perhaps given as TRBD1 or TRBD2 (5 bases each). The CDR3 extends over 16 amino acids. Germline CDR1 is SEHNR and CDR2 is FQNEAQ (reference sequence). Trimming removed 1 base from V and 6 bases from J, with 17 bases in between. The CDR3 region is CASSLDGGFTVDTQYF. CDR3 nucleotide sequence: TGTGCCAGCAGCTTAGATGGGGGATTCACAGTGGATACGCAGTATTTT.

V is TRBV7-9 and J is TRBJ2-3; D not resolved. The CDR3 is made up of 15 amino acids. V was pared by 5 bases and J by 4 bases, with 16 bases between. Germline V gives CDR1 SEHNR, CDR2 FQNEAQ (reference sequence). CDR3 coding DNA: TGTGCCAGCAGCCCCGGGTTTGTTCTCGCAGATACGCAGTATTTT. Protein: CASSPGFVLADTQYF.

This chain uses TRBV11-1 with TRBJ2-1; no firm D call. V was trimmed by 2 bases and J by 0 bases, leaving 8 bases between them. Germline V gives CDR1 SGHAT, CDR2 FQDESV (reference sequence). The CDR3 runs to 15 residues. The CDR3 sequence: CASSLNIYSYNEQFF. For the CDR3, the DNA is TGTGCCAGCAGCTTAAACATATACTCCTACAATGAGCAGTTCTTC.

The CDR3 DNA follows: TGCGCCAGCAGCCAAGATCCGCCCAGGGGTGTTGAAAAACTGTTTTTT. This gives the protein CASSQDPPRGVEKLFF. The chain has TRBV4-1 and TRBJ1-4; possibly TRBD1 for D (6 bases). Germline CDR1 is MGHRA and CDR2 is YSYEKL. Deletions cut 0 bases from V and 7 bases from J, with 15 bases between. The CDR3 spans 16 residues.

In its sample, this clonotype was seen a few times. The V gene is TRBV20-1, the J gene TRBJ2-3, with TRBD2 identical over 7 bases. The CDR3 consists of 11 residues. After removal of 6 bases from V and 7 bases from J, the junction contained 4 bases not matched to a gene. CDR1 and CDR2 (germline): DFQATT, SNEGSKA (reference sequence). DNA of the CDR3: TGCAGTGCCGGGAGGTGGAATACGCAGTATTTT. Its protein product is CSAGRWNTQYF.

This chain connects TRBV27 to TRBJ2-7; tentatively, D is TRBD2 (6 bases). CDR1 is MNHEY and CDR2 is SMNVEV in the germline V gene (reference sequence). V was shortened by 10 bases and J by 2 bases, with 15 bases between the two germline ends. The CDR3 has 13 amino acids. The CDR3 DNA reads as TGTGCCACTGGCGGGACGGACCCCTACGAGCAGTACTTC. It translates to CATGGTDPYEQYF.

This chain connects TRBV25-1 to TRBJ2-3; D is tentatively TRBD1 or TRBD2 (5 bases each). Trimming removed 5 bases at V and 2 bases at J, with 11 bases between. The germline V gene has CDR1 MGHDK and CDR2 SYGVNS. CDR3 size: 14 residues. The CDR3, as DNA: TGTGCCAGCAGTACCGGGGCCTTCACAGATACGCAGTATTTT. Translated, it gives CASSTGAFTDTQYF. The variable domain in full, with the rest retrieved from reference TRBV25-1 and TRBJ2-3, is EADIYQTPRYLVIGTGKKITLECSQTMGHDKMYWYQQDPGMELHLIHYSYGVNSTEKGDLSSESTVSRIRTEHFPLTLESARPSHTSQYLCASSTGAFTDTQYFGPGTRLTVL.

This sequence joins TRBV15 and TRBJ1-5, with TRBD1 matching over 10 bases. V lost 8 bases and J lost 1; bases outside the gene matches: 8. This CDR3 is built from 16 residues. The V gene's germline CDR1 is LNHNV and CDR2 YYDKDF (reference sequence). The CDR3, as DNA: TGTGCCACCCGTGGGACAGGGGTCAGGAGCAATCAGCCCCAGCATTTT. Its protein product is CATRGTGVRSNQPQHF. Complete variable domain (other parts from reference TRBV15 and TRBJ1-5): DAMVIQNPRYQVTQFGKPVTLSCSQTLNHNVMYWYQQKSSQAPKLLFHYYDKDFNNEADTPDNFQSRRPNTSFCFLDIRSPGLGDTAMYLCATRGTGVRSNQPQHFGDGTRLSIL.

The V gene is TRBV7-2, the J gene TRBJ2-5; maybe TRBD2 (6 bases). This CDR3 has 16 residues. Germline assignment: CDR1 SGHTA and CDR2 FQGNSA. The germline V and J ends were trimmed by 0 bases and 7 bases, with 18 bases remaining between them. Here the CDR3 DNA reads TGTGCCAGCAGCTTAGCGCTCAGCGGGTTTGGGTGGACCCAGTACTTC. Translated, it gives CASSLALSGFGWTQYF. Looking up the rest from reference TRBV7-2 and TRBJ2-5 gives the full variable domain: GAGVSQSPSNKVTEKGKDVELRCDPISGHTALYWYRQSLGQGLEFLIYFQGNSAPDKSGLPSDRFSAERTGGSVSTLTIQRTQQEDSAVYLCASSLALSGFGWTQYFGPGTRLLVL.

The CDR3 spells CSARGVSGAVAKNIQYF. The CDR3 nucleotides read TGCAGTGCTAGAGGGGTTAGCGGGGCGGTAGCCAAAAACATTCAGTACTTC. The chain recombines TRBV20-1 with TRBJ2-4, with 8 bases matching TRBD2. The J segment lost 0 bases and the V segment lost 1 base, leaving 8 bases of the junction unmatched. Germline V lookup: CDR1 DFQATT, CDR2 SNEGSKA (reference sequence). The CDR3 covers 17 residues.

This clonotype was counted only a few times. The CDR3 nucleotides read TGTGCCAGCAGTCAAGATGGGGTGCGCCAGCCCCAGCATTTT. Translating it yields CASSQDGVRQPQHF. V is TRBV7-2 and J is TRBJ1-5; the D is unclear. CDR3 size: 14 residues. The V end was cut by 6 bases, the J end by 7 bases, with 16 bases between. CDR1 and CDR2 (germline): SGHTA, FQGNSA. Full variable domain (missing parts from reference TRBV7-2 and TRBJ1-5): GAGVSQSPSNKVTEKGKDVELRCDPISGHTALYWYRQSLGQGLEFLIYFQGNSAPDKSGLPSDRFSAERTGGSVSTLTIQRTQQEDSAVYLCASSQDGVRQPQHFGDGTRLSIL.

The V and J genes are TRBV21-1 and TRBJ1-5. TRBV21-1 is classified as a pseudogene. The CDR3 covers 13 residues. CDR3 sequence (DNA): TGTGCCAGGAGGGGCCCCTCGGGACAGCCCCAGCATTTT. This codes for CARRGPSGQPQHF.

This clonotype was counted at least ten times. V is TRBV5-5 and J is TRBJ1-4, with a possible D match to TRBD1 (5 bases). Germline V gene lookup returns CDR1 SGHKS and CDR2 YYEKEE (reference sequence). This CDR3 has 14 residues. Trimming cost V 4 bases and J 8 bases, with 15 bases left between them. The CDR3 DNA reads TGTGCCAGCAGCCGAGGGACTTTCGGAGAAAAACTGTTTTTT. Translated: CASSRGTFGEKLFF.

The chain recombines TRBV5-5 with TRBJ2-3, with unresolved D. V was clipped by 4 bases and J by 4 bases, with 10 bases between them. This CDR3 spans 13 amino acids. Looked up from germline, CDR1 is SGHKS and CDR2 is YYEKEE (reference sequence). The CDR3 DNA reads as TGTGCCAGCAGCCGGACCACGGCAGATACGCAGTATTTT. This gives the protein CASSRTTADTQYF.

This clonotype was counted only a few times. V and J are TRBV9 and TRBJ2-1, with D perhaps being TRBD1 or TRBD2 (5 bases each). Trimming shortened V by 6 bases and J by 10 bases, and 17 bases separated the two germline ends. The CDR3 runs to 13 residues. CDR1 is SGDLS and CDR2 is YYNGEE in the germline V gene. The CDR3 region has the DNA TGTGCCAGCAACCGGGACGACCGGAGGGAGCAGTTCTTC. Its protein is CASNRDDRREQFF.

This clonotype was counted at least ten times. This chain connects TRBV20-1 to TRBJ1-2; TRBD1 agrees at 10 bases. Germline lookup yields CDR1 DFQATT and CDR2 SNEGSKA (reference sequence). Unmatched junction bases numbered 6, after V lost 1 base and J lost 4 bases. This CDR3 has 15 amino acids. CDR3 DNA sequence: TGCAGTGCTAGAGCCGGGACAGGGGATATCTATGGCTACACCTTC. Its protein product is CSARAGTGDIYGYTF.

This clonotype has only a few counts. J is TRBJ1-1 and V is TRBV30; D is ambiguous. The V end lost 1 base, the J end lost 6 bases, and 6 bases lay between the germline ends. The CDR3 loop spans 11 amino acids. Germline V lookup: CDR1 GTSNPN, CDR2 SVGIG (reference sequence). Here the CDR3 reads CAWSANAEAFF. The CDR3 DNA is TGTGCCTGGAGTGCGAATGCTGAAGCTTTCTTT.

This clonotype has just one count. V gene TRBV4-3 combines with J gene TRBJ1-4; D perhaps matches TRBD1 (5 bases). The CDR3 totals 15 residues. The V and J ends lost 4 bases and 5 bases respectively, with 14 bases between them. The germline gives CDR1 LGHNA, CDR2 YSLEER. CDR3 coding DNA: TGCGCCAGCAGCCCCGAGGGGAACCGAAATGAAAAACTGTTTTTT. Translated: CASSPEGNRNEKLFF.

The chain has TRBV29-1 and TRBJ1-1; D is undetermined. This CDR3 has 11 residues. Germline loops: CDR1 SQVTM, CDR2 ANQGSEA. V dropped 3 bases and J dropped 1 base, with 3 bases sitting between them. The CDR3, as DNA: TGCAGCGTTGAGGAGAACACTGAAGCTTTCTTT. It translates to CSVEENTEAFF.

A few counts support this clonotype. V gene TRBV9 combines with J gene TRBJ2-5; 8 bases match TRBD2. Germline CDR1 is SGDLS and CDR2 is YYNGEE. The ends lost 0 bases at V and 1 base at J; junction bases unmatched: 5. There are 16 residues in the CDR3. Here the CDR3 DNA reads TGTGCCAGCAGCGTAGCGGGAGGGAGTGGCCAAGAGACCCAGTACTTC. Protein sequence: CASSVAGGSGQETQYF.

In regard to this clonotype: This may stem from a read error, because a much larger clone lies one nucleotide away. This sequence joins TRBV27 and TRBJ2-7; 8 bases are shared with TRBD1. The V gene end was trimmed by 2 bases and the J gene end by 3 bases; junction bases not matched to a gene: 3. This CDR3 is 14 amino acids long. Germline V CDR1 and CDR2: MNHEY, SMNVEV (reference sequence). The CDR3, as DNA: TGTGCCAGCAGTTTACAGGGGGCGGTCTACGAGCAGTACTTC. Amino acid sequence: CASSLQGAVYEQYF.

A remark on this clonotype: Given the absence of the conserved phenylalanine or tryptophan at the CDR3 end, a read error is likely. V gene TRBV20-1 combines with J gene TRBJ2-4; 8 bases agree with TRBD1. V shed 6 bases and J 4 bases; nucleotides not matched to a gene: 8. Germline V gene data show CDR1 as DFQATT and CDR2 as SNEGSKA (reference sequence). The CDR3 is 14 residues long. CDR3 coding DNA: TGCAGTGCGACAATCGGGACAGGAAAAAACATTCAGTACCTC. Residues: CSATIGTGKNIQYL.

J is TRBJ2-5 and V is TRBV6-2 or TRBV6-3; TRBD2 matches at 7 bases. The V gene's germline CDR1 is MNHEY and CDR2 SVGEGT. Trimming took 2 bases from V and 4 from J; bases not matched to a gene: 7. The CDR3 consists of 15 residues. In DNA, the CDR3 is TGTGCCAGCAGTTACCTACTAGCGATAGGAGAGACCCAGTACTTC. It specifies CASSYLLAIGETQYF.

The chain joins TRBV20-1 to TRBJ2-7; weak D call: TRBD2 (5 bases). This CDR3 region has 13 residues. Germline CDR1 and CDR2: DFQATT and SNEGSKA (reference sequence). V was clipped by 4 bases and J by 5 bases, with 15 bases between them. CDR3 bases: TGCAGTGCTATGACGGGCGGGTACGACGAGCAGTACTTC. It codes for CSAMTGGYDEQYF.